This TCR beta chain originates from a study of cytomegalovirus exposure and HLA in healthy donors. Whole-study findings and limits: A list of about 180 TCR beta chains associated with cytomegalovirus was given. In a later analysis, HLA-associated TCR beta chains were more clonally expanded than equally common others.

The PCR made use of 60 Vbeta and 13 Jbeta primers. Assay used: immunoSEQ multiplex PCR; TCRdb lists only in-frame clones, some missing. The sample lists under 200,000 clones, more than 65% occurring once. A word on this clone: Antigen unknown.

Healthy bone marrow donors made up the donors. The sample comprised PBMCs. This TCR derives from a woman aged 45-60 years in good health and CMV-seronegative.

The CDR3 DNA is TGTGCCAGCAGTACAGGGAGGGCCGGCTCCTACGAGCAGTACTTC. This translates into CASSTGRAGSYEQYF. V gene TRBV27 combines with J gene TRBJ2-7; possible D gene TRBD2, 7 bases. CDR1 MNHEY and CDR2 SMNVEV come from the germline V gene (reference sequence). With 5 bases removed from V and 0 bases from J, the gap between germline ends came to 14 bases. The CDR3 loop spans 15 amino acids.